The clone carrying this T cell receptor delta chain was counted between two and nine times. Possible read error: a much larger clone is one base away. CDR1 and CDR2 from the germline V gene are GEAIGNYY and EKD. This CDR3 is 17 amino acids long. The data derive from a study of gamma-delta chains in newborns, infants, children. At the level of the study: Microbial exposure reportedly drives polyclonal innate γδ T cell expansion after birth.

TCRdb reran clone calling via CATT on the reads. The table shows roughly 3,100 delta-chain clones, with about 2.4% occurring only once. The specimen was blood. The sequence derives from a child who was a newborn, infant or young child, either healthy, febrile or measles-vaccinated (not recorded which). The chain uses TRDV2 and TRDJ1, with D unresolved. For the CDR3, the DNA is TGTGCCTGTGACACCTTGCTGCGGGGTCCGTACACCGGTAAACTCATCTTT. Its translation: CACDTLLRGPYTGKLIF.